This T cell receptor beta chain was profiled in a study of blood T cells in healthy people across ages. The study's findings and limits: Greater diversity and more naive CD4+ cells were seen in long-lived donors than in aged donors. Naive and antigen-experienced cells were not separated, limiting conclusive comparison.

This clonotype was seen a few times. What it recognizes is unknown. V shed 6 bases and J shed 6 bases, with 21 bases lying between them. The CDR3 spans 16 residues. Germline V lookup: CDR1 SGHNT, CDR2 YENEEA. A J-beta primer mix and a sample-barcoded 5' primer were used in a second PCR of about 7 to 11 cycles. MiXCR was run by TCRdb on the 5' RACE reads, yielding one entry per CDR3 protein. The sample has 1.5 million to 2 million distinct CDR3 sequences; roughly 27% are singletons. The chain joins TRBV11-3 to TRBJ2-1; TRBD2 is a possible D gene (7 bases). The sequencing sample was made of blood. The sequence was obtained from a woman in her twenties or thirties in good health. CDR3 in amino acids: CASSLNRGGGINEQFF. CDR3 bases: TGTGCCAGCAGTCTTAATCGAGGGGGAGGGATCAATGAGCAGTTCTTC.